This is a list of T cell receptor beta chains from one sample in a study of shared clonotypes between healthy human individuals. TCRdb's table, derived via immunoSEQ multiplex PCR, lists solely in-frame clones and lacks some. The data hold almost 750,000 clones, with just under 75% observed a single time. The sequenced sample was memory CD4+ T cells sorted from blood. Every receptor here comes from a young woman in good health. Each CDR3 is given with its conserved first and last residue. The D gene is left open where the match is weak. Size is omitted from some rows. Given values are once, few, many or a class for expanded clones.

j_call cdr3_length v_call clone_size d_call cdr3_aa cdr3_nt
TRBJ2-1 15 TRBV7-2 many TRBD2 CASSYLSGTYNEQFF TGTGCCAGCAGTTACCTTAGCGGGACCTACAATGAGCAGTTCTTC
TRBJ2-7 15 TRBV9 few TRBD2 CASSVGLAGSYEQYF TGTGCCAGCAGCGTTGGACTAGCGGGCTCCTACGAGCAGTACTTC
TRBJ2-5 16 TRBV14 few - CASSQEFGLLRETQYF TGTGCCAGCAGCCAAGAATTCGGGCTTTTGCGGGAGACCCAGTACTTC
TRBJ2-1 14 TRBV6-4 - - CASSGRRFYNEQFF TGTGCCAGCAGTGGGCGGAGATTCTACAATGAGCAGTTCTTC
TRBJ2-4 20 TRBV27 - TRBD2 CASSPSPLAGAASVKNIQYF TGTGCCAGCAGTCCAAGCCCCCTAGCGGGAGCGGCTTCCGTCAAAAACATTCAGTACTTC
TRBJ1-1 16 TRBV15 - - CATSSAPGEANTEAFF TGTGCCACCAGCAGTGCCCCAGGGGAGGCGAACACTGAAGCTTTCTTT
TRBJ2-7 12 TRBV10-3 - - CAIAGTSYEQYF TGTGCCATTGCCGGGACAAGCTACGAGCAGTACTTC
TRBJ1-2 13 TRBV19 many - CASSIRSNYGYTF TGTGCCAGTAGTATTCGGTCTAACTATGGCTACACCTTC
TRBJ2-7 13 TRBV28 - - CASLLGSSYEQYF TGTGCCAGCCTCCTCGGGAGCTCCTACGAGCAGTACTTC
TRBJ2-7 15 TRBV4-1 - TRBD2 CASSLVTSGNYEQYF TGCGCCAGCAGCCTCGTGACTAGCGGGAATTACGAGCAGTACTTC
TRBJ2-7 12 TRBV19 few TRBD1 CATGTASYEQYF TGTGCCACCGGGACAGCTTCCTACGAGCAGTACTTC
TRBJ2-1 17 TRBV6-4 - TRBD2 CASRGGTSVDSYNEQFF TGTGCCAGCAGGGGCGGGACTAGCGTTGACTCCTACAATGAGCAGTTCTTC
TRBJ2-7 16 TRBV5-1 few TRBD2 CASSPTSGYSSYEQYF TGCGCCAGCAGCCCCACTAGCGGGTATAGCTCCTACGAGCAGTACTTC
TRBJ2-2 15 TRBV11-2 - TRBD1 CASSLFQGAPGELFF TGTGCCAGCAGCTTATTTCAGGGGGCCCCCGGGGAGCTGTTTTTT
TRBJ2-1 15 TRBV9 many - CASSQLGTLYNEQFF TGTGCCAGCAGCCAACTAGGGACATTATACAATGAGCAGTTCTTC
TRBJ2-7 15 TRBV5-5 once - CASSLTTERSYEQYF TGTGCCAGCAGCTTGACAACAGAGCGCTCCTACGAGCAGTACTTC
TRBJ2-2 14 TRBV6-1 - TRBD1 CASRGDRSTGELFF TGTGCCAGCAGGGGGGACAGAAGCACCGGGGAGCTGTTTTTT
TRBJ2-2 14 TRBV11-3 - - CASSSHRSTGELFF TGTGCCAGCAGCTCACACAGGAGCACCGGGGAGCTGTTTTTT
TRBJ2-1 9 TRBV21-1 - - CASSKEQFF TGTGCCAGCAGCAAAGAGCAGTTCTTC
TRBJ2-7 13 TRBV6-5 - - CASSSGVWYEQYF TGTGCCAGCAGTTCCGGGGTTTGGTACGAGCAGTACTTC
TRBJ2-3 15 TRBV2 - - CASSVFSGEGDTQYF TGTGCCAGCAGTGTATTCTCCGGGGAGGGGGACACGCAGTATTTT
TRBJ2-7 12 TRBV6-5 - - CASSYDRGGQYF TGTGCCAGCAGTTACGATCGGGGCGGGCAGTACTTC
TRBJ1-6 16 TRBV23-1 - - CARPRPRSSYNSPLHF TGCGCCAGGCCTAGGCCCAGAAGCTCCTATAATTCACCCCTCCACTTT
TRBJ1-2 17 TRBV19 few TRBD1 CASSPLLRTGVSYGYTF TGTGCCAGTAGTCCTTTATTACGGACAGGGGTCTCCTATGGCTACACCTTC
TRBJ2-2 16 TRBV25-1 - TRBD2 CASSESTGGVGGELFF TGTGCCAGCAGTGAGTCGACGGGAGGGGTTGGCGGGGAGCTGTTTTTT
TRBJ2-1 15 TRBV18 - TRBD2 CASSLGLAAYNEQFF TGTGCCAGCTCACTAGGACTAGCGGCCTACAATGAGCAGTTCTTC
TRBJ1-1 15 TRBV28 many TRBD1 CASSLYRGQGTEAFF TGTGCCAGCAGTTTATACAGGGGGCAGGGCACTGAAGCTTTCTTT